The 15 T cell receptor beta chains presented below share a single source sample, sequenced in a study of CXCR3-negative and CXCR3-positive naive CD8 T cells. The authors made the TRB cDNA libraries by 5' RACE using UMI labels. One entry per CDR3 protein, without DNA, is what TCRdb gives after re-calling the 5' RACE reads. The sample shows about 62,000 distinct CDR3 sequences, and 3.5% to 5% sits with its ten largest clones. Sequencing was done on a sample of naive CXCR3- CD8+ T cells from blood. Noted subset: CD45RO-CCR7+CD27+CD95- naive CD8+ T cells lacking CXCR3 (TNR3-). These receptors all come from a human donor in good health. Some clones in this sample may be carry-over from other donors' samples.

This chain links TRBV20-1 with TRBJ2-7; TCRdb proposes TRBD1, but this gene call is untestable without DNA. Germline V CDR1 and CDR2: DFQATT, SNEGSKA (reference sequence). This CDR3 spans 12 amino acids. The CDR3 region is CSARDRGIEQYF.

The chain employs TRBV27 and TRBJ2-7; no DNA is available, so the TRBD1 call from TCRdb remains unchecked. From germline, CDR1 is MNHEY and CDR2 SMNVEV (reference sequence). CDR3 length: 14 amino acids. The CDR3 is CASSFGRDTYEQYF.

The CDR3 is CSASPWGALLYEQYF. J is TRBJ2-7 and V is TRBV20-1; TCRdb lists TRBD2, though no DNA is available to test this call. Per the germline V gene, CDR1 is DFQATT and CDR2 is SNEGSKA (reference sequence). This CDR3 spans 15 amino acids.

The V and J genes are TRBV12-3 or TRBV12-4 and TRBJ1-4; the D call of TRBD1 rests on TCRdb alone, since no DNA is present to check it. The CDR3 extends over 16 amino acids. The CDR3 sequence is CASSIPGAGINEKLFF.

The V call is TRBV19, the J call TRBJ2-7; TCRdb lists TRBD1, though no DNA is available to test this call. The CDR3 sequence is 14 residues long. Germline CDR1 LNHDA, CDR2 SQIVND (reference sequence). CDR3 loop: CASTAGTESYEQYF.

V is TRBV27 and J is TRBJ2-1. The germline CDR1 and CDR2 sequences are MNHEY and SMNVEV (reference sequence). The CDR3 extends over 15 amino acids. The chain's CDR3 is CASSLAGESYNEQFF.

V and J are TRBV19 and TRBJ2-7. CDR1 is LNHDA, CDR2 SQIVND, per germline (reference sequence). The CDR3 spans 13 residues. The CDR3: CASSPVLTYEQYF.

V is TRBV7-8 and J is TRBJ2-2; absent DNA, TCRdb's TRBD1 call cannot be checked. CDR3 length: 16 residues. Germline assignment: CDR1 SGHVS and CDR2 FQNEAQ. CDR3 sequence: CASSLRPQGATGELFF.

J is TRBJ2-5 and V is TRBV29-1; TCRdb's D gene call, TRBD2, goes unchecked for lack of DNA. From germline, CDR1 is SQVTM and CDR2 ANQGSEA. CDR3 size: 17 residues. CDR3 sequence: CSVEGYRDLEGEETQYF.

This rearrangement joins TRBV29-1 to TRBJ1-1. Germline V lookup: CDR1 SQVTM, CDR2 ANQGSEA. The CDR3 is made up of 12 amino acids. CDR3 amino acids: CSVVAGTTEAFF.

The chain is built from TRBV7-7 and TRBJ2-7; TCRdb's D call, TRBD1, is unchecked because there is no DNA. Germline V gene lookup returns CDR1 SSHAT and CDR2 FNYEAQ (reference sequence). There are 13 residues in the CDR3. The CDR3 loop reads CASSWDIRDEQYF.

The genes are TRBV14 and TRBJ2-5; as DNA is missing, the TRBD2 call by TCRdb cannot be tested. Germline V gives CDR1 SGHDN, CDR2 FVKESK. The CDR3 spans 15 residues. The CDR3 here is CASSPQRGRQETQYF.

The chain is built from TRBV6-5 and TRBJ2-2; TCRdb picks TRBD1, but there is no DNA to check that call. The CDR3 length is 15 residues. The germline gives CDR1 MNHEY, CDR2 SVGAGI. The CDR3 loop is CASTPGTAHTGELFF.

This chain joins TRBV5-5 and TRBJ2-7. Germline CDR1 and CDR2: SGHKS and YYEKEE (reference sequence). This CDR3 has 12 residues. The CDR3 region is CASSPTRERKYF.

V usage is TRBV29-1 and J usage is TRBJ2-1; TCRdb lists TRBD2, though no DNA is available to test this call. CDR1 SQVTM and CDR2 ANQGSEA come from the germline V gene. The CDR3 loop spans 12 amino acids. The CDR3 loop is CSVSGPANEQFF.